Listed here is a single T cell receptor (beta chain). Its antigen is not known. The sample comes from a study of T-cell memory formation after mild COVID-19. Study-level findings and limits: Second-wave clones peaking on day 37 lacked confirmed SARS-CoV-2 specificity.

V was clipped by 3 bases and J by 4 bases; unmatched bases: 8. This CDR3 comprises 15 residues. Per germline, CDR1 DFQATT and CDR2 SNEGSKA (reference sequence). One entry per CDR3 protein, called by TCRdb with MiXCR from the 5' RACE reads. The sample lists 200,000 or so distinct CDR3 sequences; 18% were seen once. This chain joins TRBV20-1 and TRBJ2-1; 8 bases agree with TRBD2. The sequence was obtained from an adult woman who had mild COVID-19 (a few samples of this study predate the infection). Cell type and time point are not known. Sequencing input: PBMCs or a T cell subset sorted from them (not recorded which). The CDR3 nucleotides read TGCAGTGCTAGTCCGGTTGCGGGAGGTTACAATGAGCAGTTCTTC. It codes for CSASPVAGGYNEQFF.